This T cell receptor beta chain is from a study of blood T cell repertoires in COVID-19 (dated by TCRdb to 2020 to 2021). With regard to the full study: Samples covering the acute and convalescent phases of COVID-19 were provided by collaborators in the United States, Italy and Spain. The material from the prospective study consisted of cDNA or gDNA derived from T cells, B-cell-depleted T cells, or PBMCs. A de-identified subject ID, COVID-19 status, age in years and sex were almost always included in the sample metadata. Samples came from the ongoing ImmuneRACE study (first 160 participants) plus 1,254 subjects from 6 global collaborators. Where available, HLA class I and class II types were obtained from metadata supplied by the sample provider rather than from assay-based typing. Subjects who had been exposed to COVID-19, were actively infected with it, or had recovered from it provided the deeply sampled blood TCRbeta repertoires that made up the dataset. The repertoires were made available in a free public database intended to serve as a resource for research on the immune response to SARS-CoV-2. Points the paper makes about the study in general: The amount of clinical and demographic metadata varied by source and participant and was provided uncurated.

One collaborating source in Seattle enrolled patients during active infection and followed them longitudinally through the course of disease. Collaborating institutions collected whole blood in K2EDTA tubes following their own protocols. Collaborator samples were shipped for TCRbeta analysis as frozen whole blood, isolated PBMCs, or DNA extracted from either sample type. Remarks on this clone: Its antigen remains unidentified. Base qualities are not recorded, but no much larger clone differs from it by a single base.

V is shortened by 3 bases, J by 4 bases, and the region joining them spans 13 bases. The CDR3 holds 14 amino acids from the cysteine to the phenylalanine. The only DNA kept is the CDR3, 42 bases in frame from the first base. Via the germline V gene, CDR1 is MNHEY and CDR2 SVGEGT. TCRbeta CDR3 regions were amplified from genomic DNA using the immunoSEQ Assay, a bias-controlled multiplex PCR. As for the authors' bioinformatics: The number of nucleated cells in each sample was estimated by amplification of reference gene primers within the assay. To quantify the absolute abundance of each unique TCRbeta CDR3 rearrangement, sequence reads were collapsed and filtered. Productive Simpson clonality was computed per sample as the square root of Simpson's diversity index over productive rearrangements. TCRdb provides this immuneACCESS table in a form limited to in-frame rearrangements. Some clones are lacking; in checked studies, under half of them reflect an unresolved V gene, and why the rest are absent is not known. D and trimming were read from the DNA, whereas the V and J calls and clone size are those reported in that table. In all, the sample holds around 76,000 clones, and 65% to 85% of those were seen once. The top ten clonotypes cover around 13% of the sample.

This sequence uses TRBV6-2 or TRBV6-3 and TRBJ2-7, with a tentative D gene TRBD2 over 5 matching bases. Sequencing input: peripheral blood. This TCR derives from a man aged 45 to 65 with COVID-19, enrolled during active disease. The DNA reads TGTGCCAGCAGTTATAGAGAAGAGGGTTACGAGCAGTACTTC. Translated, this is CASSYREEGYEQYF.